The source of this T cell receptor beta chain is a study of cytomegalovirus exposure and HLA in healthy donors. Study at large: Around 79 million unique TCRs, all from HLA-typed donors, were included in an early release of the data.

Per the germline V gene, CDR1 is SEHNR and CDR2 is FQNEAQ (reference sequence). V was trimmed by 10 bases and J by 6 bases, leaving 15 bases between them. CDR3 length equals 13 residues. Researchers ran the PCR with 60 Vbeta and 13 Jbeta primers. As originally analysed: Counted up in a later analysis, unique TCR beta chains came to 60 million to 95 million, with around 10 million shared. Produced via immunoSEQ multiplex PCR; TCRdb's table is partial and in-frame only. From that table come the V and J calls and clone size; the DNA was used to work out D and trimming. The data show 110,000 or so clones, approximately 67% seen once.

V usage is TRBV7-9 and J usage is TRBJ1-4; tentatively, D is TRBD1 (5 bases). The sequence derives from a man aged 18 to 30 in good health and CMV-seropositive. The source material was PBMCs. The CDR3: CAIGATVDEKLFF. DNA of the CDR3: TGTGCCATTGGGGCAACTGTAGATGAAAAACTGTTTTTT.